These T cell receptor beta chains were read from a single sample in a study of blood T cell repertoires in COVID-19. Clones were sequenced by immunoSEQ multiplex PCR, and TCRdb holds only the in-frame ones, with some missing. The sample has under 200,000 clones, about 86% seen once. The sequenced sample was PBMCs or T cells enriched from blood (not recorded which). The receptors originated from a woman aged 50 to 60 in a cohort exposed to, infected with or recovered from COVID-19 (not recorded which). CDR3s include the opening cysteine and the closing phenylalanine or tryptophan. Each record gives: V gene, D gene, J gene, clone size, CDR3 DNA, CDR3 protein. D genes are given only for firm matches. Not all rows give a size; the values are once, few, many and, for expanded clones, a class.

v_gene: TRBV11-3
d_gene: TRBD1
j_gene: TRBJ1-1
abundance: NA
CDR3nt: TGTGCCAGCAGCTTCGACCGAAGACAGGGTGAAGCTTTCTTT
CDR3aa: CASSFDRRQGEAFF

v_gene: TRBV10-1
d_gene: NA
j_gene: TRBJ1-4
abundance: NA
CDR3nt: TGCGCCAGCAGTGAGTTGACGGGGGAAAAACTGTTTTTT
CDR3aa: CASSELTGEKLFF

v_gene: TRBV5-1
d_gene: NA
j_gene: TRBJ2-3
abundance: NA
CDR3nt: TGCGCCAGCAGCGCGCGGGGACAGTTCACAGATACGCAGTATTTT
CDR3aa: CASSARGQFTDTQYF

v_gene: TRBV11-2
d_gene: TRBD2
j_gene: TRBJ2-5
abundance: NA
CDR3nt: TGTGCCAGCAGCTTACGCCCTAGCGGGGAAGAGACCCAGTACTTC
CDR3aa: CASSLRPSGEETQYF

v_gene: TRBV19
d_gene: TRBD1
j_gene: TRBJ2-2
abundance: NA
CDR3nt: TGTGCCAGCAGGGACAGGCCCAACACCGGGGAGCTGTTTTTT
CDR3aa: CASRDRPNTGELFF

v_gene: TRBV19
d_gene: TRBD1
j_gene: TRBJ2-4
abundance: NA
CDR3nt: TGTGCCAGTCGGACAGGGGGCACCAAAAACATTCAGTACTTC
CDR3aa: CASRTGGTKNIQYF

v_gene: TRBV3-1/TRBV3-2
d_gene: NA
j_gene: TRBJ1-2
abundance: NA
CDR3nt: TGTGCCAGCAGCCAAGACACGGGCTGGCGGGATGGCTACACCTTC
CDR3aa: CASSQDTGWRDGYTF

v_gene: TRBV2
d_gene: NA
j_gene: TRBJ1-6
abundance: NA
CDR3nt: TGTGCCAGCAGTGGGTTGGCGGAAGACTATAATTCACCCCTCCACTTT
CDR3aa: CASSGLAEDYNSPLHF

v_gene: TRBV7-9
d_gene: NA
j_gene: TRBJ1-3
abundance: NA
CDR3nt: TGTGCCAGCAGCTTCGAGTATACTGGAAACACCATATATTTT
CDR3aa: CASSFEYTGNTIYF

v_gene: TRBV5-4
d_gene: NA
j_gene: TRBJ2-7
abundance: many
CDR3nt: TGTGCCAGCAGCCCCCAGGGATCTCTGGAGGAGCAGTACTTC
CDR3aa: CASSPQGSLEEQYF

v_gene: TRBV5-1
d_gene: TRBD1
j_gene: TRBJ1-1
abundance: NA
CDR3nt: TGCGCCAGCAGCCGAAAAAAAGACAGGGCCGCCACTAACACTGAAGCTTTCTTT
CDR3aa: CASSRKKDRAATNTEAFF

v_gene: TRBV5-8
d_gene: NA
j_gene: TRBJ2-2
abundance: NA
CDR3nt: TGTGCCAGCAGCCCTATTACAGGGGGGGGAAACACCGGGGAGCTGTTTTTT
CDR3aa: CASSPITGGGNTGELFF

v_gene: TRBV5-4
d_gene: NA
j_gene: TRBJ1-1
abundance: NA
CDR3nt: TGTGCCAGCAGCCCGAATGACGGGGGGGTTGGCACTGAAGCTTTCTTT
CDR3aa: CASSPNDGGVGTEAFF

v_gene: TRBV5-1
d_gene: TRBD1
j_gene: TRBJ1-3
abundance: NA
CDR3nt: TGCGCCAGCAGCCCTGGGACAGGAGGAAACACCATATATTTT
CDR3aa: CASSPGTGGNTIYF